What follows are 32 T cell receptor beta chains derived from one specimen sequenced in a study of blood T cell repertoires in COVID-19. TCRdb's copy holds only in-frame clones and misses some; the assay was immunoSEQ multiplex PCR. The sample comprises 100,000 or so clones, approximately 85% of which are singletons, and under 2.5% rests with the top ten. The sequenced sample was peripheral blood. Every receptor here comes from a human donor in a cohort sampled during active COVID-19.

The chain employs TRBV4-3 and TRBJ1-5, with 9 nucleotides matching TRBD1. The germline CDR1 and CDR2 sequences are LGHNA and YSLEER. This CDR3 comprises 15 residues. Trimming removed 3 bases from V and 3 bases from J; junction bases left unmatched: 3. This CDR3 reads CASSQGTGNNQPQHF. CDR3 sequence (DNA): TGCGCCAGCAGCCAGGGGACAGGGAACAATCAGCCCCAGCATTTT.

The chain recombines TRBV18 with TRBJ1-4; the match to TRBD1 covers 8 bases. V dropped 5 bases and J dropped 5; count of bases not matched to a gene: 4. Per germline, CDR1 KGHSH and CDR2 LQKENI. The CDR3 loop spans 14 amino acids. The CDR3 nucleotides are TGTGCCAGCTCAGGACAGGGTCTGAATGAAAAACTGTTTTTT. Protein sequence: CASSGQGLNEKLFF.

CDR3 in amino acids: CASSLNPRPGELFF. The DNA of the CDR3 is TGTGCCAGCAGCTTAAACCCGCGCCCCGGGGAGCTGTTTTTT. This chain joins TRBV7-9 and TRBJ2-2; D gene ambiguous. V was shortened by 2 bases and J by 6 bases, with 10 bases between the two germline ends. There are 14 residues in the CDR3. CDR1 SEHNR and CDR2 FQNEAQ come from the germline V gene (reference sequence).

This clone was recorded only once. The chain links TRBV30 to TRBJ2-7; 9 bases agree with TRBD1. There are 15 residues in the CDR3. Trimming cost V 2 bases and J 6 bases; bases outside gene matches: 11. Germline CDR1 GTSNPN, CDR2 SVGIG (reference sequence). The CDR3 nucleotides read TGTGCCTGGAGTCCCCTAGACAGGGGGTTTAGCGAGCAGTACTTC. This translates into CAWSPLDRGFSEQYF. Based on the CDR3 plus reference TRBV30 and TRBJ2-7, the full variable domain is SQTIHQWPATLVQPVGSPLSLECTVEGTSNPNLYWYRQAAGRGLQLLFYSVGIGQISSEVPQNLSASRPQDRQFILSSKKLLLSDSGFYLCAWSPLDRGFSEQYFGPGTRLTVT.

The CDR3 region has the DNA TGTGCCAGCAGCTTATTGGGACTGGGCCAGGGGGGAGGAAACACCATATATTTT. It is translated as CASSLLGLGQGGGNTIYF. The chain combines TRBV7-8 with TRBJ1-3; 7 bases align to TRBD1. J lost 4 bases, V lost 2 bases, and 14 bases had no gene match. The CDR3 is 18 residues long. Germline V lookup: CDR1 SGHVS, CDR2 FQNEAQ.

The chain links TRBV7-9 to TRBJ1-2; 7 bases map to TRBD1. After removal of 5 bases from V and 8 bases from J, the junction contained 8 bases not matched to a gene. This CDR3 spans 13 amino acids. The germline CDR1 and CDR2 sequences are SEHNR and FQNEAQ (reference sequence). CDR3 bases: TGTGCCAGCAGCGCACCCGACAGGGAAGGCTACACCTTC. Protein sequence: CASSAPDREGYTF.

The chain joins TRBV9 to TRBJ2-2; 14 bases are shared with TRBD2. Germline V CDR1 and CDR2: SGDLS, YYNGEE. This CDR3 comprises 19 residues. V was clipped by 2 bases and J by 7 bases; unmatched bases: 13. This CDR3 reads CASSVGIAGTSGGGGELFF. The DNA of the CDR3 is TGTGCCAGCAGCGTCGGAATCGCCGGGACTAGCGGGGGAGGCGGGGAGCTGTTTTTT.

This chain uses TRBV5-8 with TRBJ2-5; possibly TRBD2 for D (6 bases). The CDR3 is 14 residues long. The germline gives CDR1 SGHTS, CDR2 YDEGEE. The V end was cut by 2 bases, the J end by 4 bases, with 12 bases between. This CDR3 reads CASSLGTQGETQYF. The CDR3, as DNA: TGTGCCAGCAGCTTAGGGACTCAAGGAGAGACCCAGTACTTC.

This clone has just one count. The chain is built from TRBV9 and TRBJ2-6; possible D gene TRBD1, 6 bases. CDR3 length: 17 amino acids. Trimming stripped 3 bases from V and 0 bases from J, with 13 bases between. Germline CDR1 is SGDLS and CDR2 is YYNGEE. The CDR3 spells CASSAGHLNSGANVLTF. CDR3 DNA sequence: TGTGCCAGCAGCGCGGGACATTTGAACTCTGGGGCCAACGTCCTGACTTTC.

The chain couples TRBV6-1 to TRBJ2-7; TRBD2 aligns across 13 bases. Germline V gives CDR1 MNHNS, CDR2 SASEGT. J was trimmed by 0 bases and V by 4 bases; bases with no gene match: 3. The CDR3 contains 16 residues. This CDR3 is CASSGGTSGTSYEQYF. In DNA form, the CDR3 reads TGTGCCAGCAGTGGAGGGACTAGCGGGACCTCCTACGAGCAGTACTTC.

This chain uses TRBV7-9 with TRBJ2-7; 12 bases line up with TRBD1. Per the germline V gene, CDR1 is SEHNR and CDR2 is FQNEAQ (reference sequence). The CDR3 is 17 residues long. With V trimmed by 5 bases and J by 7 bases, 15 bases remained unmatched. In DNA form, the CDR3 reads TGTGCCAGCAGCCCTAGCGTCATTCGGGACAGGGGGCGTGAGCAGTACTTC. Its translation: CASSPSVIRDRGREQYF. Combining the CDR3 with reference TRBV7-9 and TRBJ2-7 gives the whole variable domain DTGVSQNPRHKITKRGQNVTFRCDPISEHNRLYWYRQTLGQGPEFLTYFQNEAQLEKSRLLSDRFSAERPKGSFSTLEIQRTEQGDSAMYLCASSPSVIRDRGREQYFGPGTRLTVT.

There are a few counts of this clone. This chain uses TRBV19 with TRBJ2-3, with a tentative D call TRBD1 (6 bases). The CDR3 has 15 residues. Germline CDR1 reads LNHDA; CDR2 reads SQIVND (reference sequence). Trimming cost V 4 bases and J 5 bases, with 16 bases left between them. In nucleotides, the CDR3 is TGTGCCAGTAGTACCCCAGGGGCTACGGGAGATACGCAGTATTTT. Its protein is CASSTPGATGDTQYF.

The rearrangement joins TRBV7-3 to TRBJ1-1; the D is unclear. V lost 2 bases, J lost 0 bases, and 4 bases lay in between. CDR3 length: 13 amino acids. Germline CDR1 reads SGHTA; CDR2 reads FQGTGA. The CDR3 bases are TGTGCCAGCAGCTTACATTTGAACACTGAAGCTTTCTTT. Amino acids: CASSLHLNTEAFF.

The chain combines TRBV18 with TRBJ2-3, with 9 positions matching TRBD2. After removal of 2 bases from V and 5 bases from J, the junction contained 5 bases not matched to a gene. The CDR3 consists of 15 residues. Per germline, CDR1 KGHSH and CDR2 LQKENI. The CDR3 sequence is CASSPIAGDKDTQYF. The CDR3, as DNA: TGTGCCAGCTCACCAATAGCGGGGGATAAAGATACGCAGTATTTT.

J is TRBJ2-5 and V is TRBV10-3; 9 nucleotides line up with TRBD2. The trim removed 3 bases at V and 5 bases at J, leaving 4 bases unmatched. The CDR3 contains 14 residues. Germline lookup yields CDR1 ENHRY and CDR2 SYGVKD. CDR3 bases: TGTGCCATCAGTGACCCTACTAGCGGGGAGACCCAGTACTTC. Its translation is CAISDPTSGETQYF.

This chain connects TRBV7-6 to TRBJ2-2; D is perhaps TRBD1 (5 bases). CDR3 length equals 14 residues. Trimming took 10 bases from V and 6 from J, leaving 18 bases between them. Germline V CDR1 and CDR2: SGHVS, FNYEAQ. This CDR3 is CAIPSGLGPGELFF. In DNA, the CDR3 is TGTGCCATCCCGTCAGGGCTGGGTCCCGGGGAGCTGTTTTTT.

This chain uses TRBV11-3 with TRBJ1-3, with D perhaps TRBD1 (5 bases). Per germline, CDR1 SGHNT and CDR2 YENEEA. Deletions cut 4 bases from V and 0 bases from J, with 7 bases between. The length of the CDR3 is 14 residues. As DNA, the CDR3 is TGTGCCAGCAGCTCAGGGTCCTCTGGAAACACCATATATTTT. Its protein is CASSSGSSGNTIYF.

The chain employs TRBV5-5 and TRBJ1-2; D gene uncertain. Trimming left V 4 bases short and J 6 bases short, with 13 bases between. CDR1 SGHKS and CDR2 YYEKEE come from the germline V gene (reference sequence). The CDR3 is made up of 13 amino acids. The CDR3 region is CASSPWWQDGYTF. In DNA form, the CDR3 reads TGTGCCAGCAGCCCGTGGTGGCAGGATGGCTACACCTTC.

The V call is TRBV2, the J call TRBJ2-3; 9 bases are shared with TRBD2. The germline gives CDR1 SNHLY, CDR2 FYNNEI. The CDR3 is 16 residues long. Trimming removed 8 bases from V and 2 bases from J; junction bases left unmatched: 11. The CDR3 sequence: CASEGVTSGPTDTQYF. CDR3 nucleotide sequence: TGTGCCAGCGAGGGCGTGACTAGCGGACCCACAGATACGCAGTATTTT.

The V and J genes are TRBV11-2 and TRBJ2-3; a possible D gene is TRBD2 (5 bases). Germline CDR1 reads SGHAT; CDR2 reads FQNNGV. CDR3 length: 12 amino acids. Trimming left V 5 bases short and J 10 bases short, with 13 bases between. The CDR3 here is CASSRGPDSQYF. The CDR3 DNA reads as TGTGCCAGCAGCCGAGGGCCTGACTCGCAGTATTTT. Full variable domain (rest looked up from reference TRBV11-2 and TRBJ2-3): EAGVAQSPRYKIIEKRQSVAFWCNPISGHATLYWYQQILGQGPKLLIQFQNNGVVDDSQLPKDRFSAERLKGVDSTLKIQPAKLEDSAVYLCASSRGPDSQYFGPGTRLTVL.

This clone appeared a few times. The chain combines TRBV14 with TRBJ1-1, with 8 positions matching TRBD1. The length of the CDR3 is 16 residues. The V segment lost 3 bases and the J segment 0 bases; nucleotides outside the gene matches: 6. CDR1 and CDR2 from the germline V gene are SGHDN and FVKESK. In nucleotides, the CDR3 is TGTGCCAGCAGCCAGGGGACAGGTTCTATGAACACTGAAGCTTTCTTT. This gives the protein CASSQGTGSMNTEAFF.

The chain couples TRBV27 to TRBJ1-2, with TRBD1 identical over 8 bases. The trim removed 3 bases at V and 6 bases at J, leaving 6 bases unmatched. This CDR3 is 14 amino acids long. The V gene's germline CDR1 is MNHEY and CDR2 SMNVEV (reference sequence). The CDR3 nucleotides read TGTGCCAGCAGTTTGACAGGGGCCTCTGATGGCTACACCTTC. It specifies CASSLTGASDGYTF.

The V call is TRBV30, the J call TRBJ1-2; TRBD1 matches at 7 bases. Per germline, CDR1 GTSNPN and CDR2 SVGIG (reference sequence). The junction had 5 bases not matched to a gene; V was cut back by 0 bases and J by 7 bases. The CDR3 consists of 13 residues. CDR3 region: CAWSVQGSVGYTF. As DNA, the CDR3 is TGTGCCTGGAGTGTACAGGGGTCGGTTGGCTACACCTTC.

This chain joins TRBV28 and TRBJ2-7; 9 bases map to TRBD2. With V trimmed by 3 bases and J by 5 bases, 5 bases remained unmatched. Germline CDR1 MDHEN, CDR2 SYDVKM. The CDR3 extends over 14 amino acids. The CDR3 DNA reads TGTGCCAGCAGTTTGTCTAGCGGGAAGGACGAGCAGTACTTC. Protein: CASSLSSGKDEQYF. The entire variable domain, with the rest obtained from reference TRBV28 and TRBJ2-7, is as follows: DVKVTQSSRYLVKRTGEKVFLECVQDMDHENMFWYRQDPGLGLRLIYFSYDVKMKEKGDIPEGYSVSREKKERFSLILESASTNQTSMYLCASSLSSGKDEQYFGPGTRLTVT.

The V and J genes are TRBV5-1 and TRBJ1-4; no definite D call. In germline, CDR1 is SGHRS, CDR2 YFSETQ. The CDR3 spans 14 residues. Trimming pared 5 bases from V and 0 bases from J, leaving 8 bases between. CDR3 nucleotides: TGCGCCAGCAGTCGTGAGGCAACTAATGAAAAACTGTTTTTT. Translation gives CASSREATNEKLFF.

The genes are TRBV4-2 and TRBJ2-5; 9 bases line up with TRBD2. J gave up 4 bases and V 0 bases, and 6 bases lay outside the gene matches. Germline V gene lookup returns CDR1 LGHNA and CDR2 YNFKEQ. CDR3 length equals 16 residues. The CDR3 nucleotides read TGTGCCAGCAGCCAAGACGCTAGCGGGATAGCAGAGACCCAGTACTTC. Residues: CASSQDASGIAETQYF.

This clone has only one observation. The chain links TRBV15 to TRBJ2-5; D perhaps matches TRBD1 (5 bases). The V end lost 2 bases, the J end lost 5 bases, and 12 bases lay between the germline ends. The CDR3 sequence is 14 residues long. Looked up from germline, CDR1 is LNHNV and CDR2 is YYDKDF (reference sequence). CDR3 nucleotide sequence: TGTGCCACCAGCAGAAATACAGGAGTGGAGACCCAGTACTTC. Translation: CATSRNTGVETQYF.

CDR3 loop: CASRETGMNTEAFF. CDR3 nucleotides: TGTGCCAGCAGGGAGACCGGGATGAACACTGAAGCTTTCTTT. The V and J genes are TRBV28 and TRBJ1-1, with no clear D. The CDR3 length is 14 residues. The ends were cut back, 6 bases at V and 0 bases at J, with 11 bases in the middle. Germline CDR1 and CDR2: MDHEN and SYDVKM.

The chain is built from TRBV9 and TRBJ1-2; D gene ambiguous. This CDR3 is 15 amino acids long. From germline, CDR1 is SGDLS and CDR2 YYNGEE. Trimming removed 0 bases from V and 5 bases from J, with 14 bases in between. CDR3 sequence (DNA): TGTGCCAGCAGCGTAGGGGCCCTTTTCTATTATGGCTACACCTTC. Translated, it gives CASSVGALFYYGYTF.

The CDR3 nucleotides read TGTGCCAGCAGCCCGAGCGGGAGGGCCGTCACCGGGGAGCTGTTTTTT. This translates into CASSPSGRAVTGELFF. This chain joins TRBV9 and TRBJ2-2; 10 bases line up with TRBD2. The CDR3 length is 16 residues. V lost 4 bases to trimming and J lost 4 bases; unmatched junction nucleotides: 7. Germline lookup yields CDR1 SGDLS and CDR2 YYNGEE.

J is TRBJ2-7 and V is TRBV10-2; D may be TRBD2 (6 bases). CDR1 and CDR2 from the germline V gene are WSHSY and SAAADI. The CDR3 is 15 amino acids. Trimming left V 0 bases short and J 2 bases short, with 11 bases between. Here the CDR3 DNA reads TGCGCCAGCAGTGAGTCTCCCGGGGGAACCTACGAGCAGTACTTC. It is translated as CASSESPGGTYEQYF.

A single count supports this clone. The CDR3 here is CASSSGGGNTQYF. As DNA, the CDR3 is TGTGCCAGCAGTAGCGGGGGGGGTAATACGCAGTATTTT. The chain couples TRBV28 to TRBJ2-3; 10 bases map to TRBD2. V lost 5 bases and J lost 7; bases outside the gene matches: 3. The CDR3 is made up of 13 amino acids. Germline CDR1 reads MDHEN; CDR2 reads SYDVKM.